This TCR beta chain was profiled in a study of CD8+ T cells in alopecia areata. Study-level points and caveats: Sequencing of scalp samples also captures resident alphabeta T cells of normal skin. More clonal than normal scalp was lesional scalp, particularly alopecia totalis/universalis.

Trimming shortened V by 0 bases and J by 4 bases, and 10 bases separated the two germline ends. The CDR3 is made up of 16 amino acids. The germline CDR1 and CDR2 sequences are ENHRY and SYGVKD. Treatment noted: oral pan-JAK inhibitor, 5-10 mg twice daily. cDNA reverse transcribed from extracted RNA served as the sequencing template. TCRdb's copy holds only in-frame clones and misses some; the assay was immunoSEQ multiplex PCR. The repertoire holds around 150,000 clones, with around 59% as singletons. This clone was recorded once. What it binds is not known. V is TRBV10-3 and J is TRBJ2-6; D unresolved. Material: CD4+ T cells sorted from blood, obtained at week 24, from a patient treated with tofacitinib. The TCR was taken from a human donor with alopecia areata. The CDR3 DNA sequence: TGTGCCATCAGTGAGTCGAAAAGGACCGGGGCCAACGTCCTGACTTTC. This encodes CAISESKRTGANVLTF.